These T cell receptor beta chains were read from a single sample in a study of T cell responses to AZD1222 COVID-19 vaccine. The table came from immunoSEQ multiplex PCR; TCRdb's copy has only in-frame clones and leaves some out. The profile covers approximately 120,000 clones, with 92% appearing a single time and approximately 1% taken by the ten largest. This material consisted of peripheral blood, taken on day 0 of AZD1222 vaccination. All receptors come from an adult in good health. The CDR3 runs from the conserved cysteine through the conserved F or W. Each record gives: CDR3 protein, CDR3 length, D gene, V gene, J gene. A D gene is named only where the DNA matches it firmly.

cdr3_aa: CASTPWGSGSYEQYF
cdr3_length: 15
d_call: .
v_call: TRBV5-1
j_call: TRBJ2-7

cdr3_aa: CASQRGANEKLFF
cdr3_length: 13
d_call: .
v_call: TRBV7-9
j_call: TRBJ1-4

cdr3_aa: CASSRGGTSGSSYNEQFF
cdr3_length: 18
d_call: TRBD2
v_call: TRBV7-3
j_call: TRBJ2-1

cdr3_aa: CASSTPSGNEEYF
cdr3_length: 13
d_call: TRBD2
v_call: TRBV5-4
j_call: TRBJ2-3

cdr3_aa: CASSVVRTSAYNEQFF
cdr3_length: 16
d_call: TRBD2
v_call: TRBV9
j_call: TRBJ2-1

cdr3_aa: CASSLASGGYEQYF
cdr3_length: 14
d_call: .
v_call: TRBV7-9
j_call: TRBJ2-7

cdr3_aa: CASSSPGLGNTEAFF
cdr3_length: 15
d_call: .
v_call: TRBV27
j_call: TRBJ1-1

cdr3_aa: CASNRASGAGANVLTF
cdr3_length: 16
d_call: .
v_call: TRBV28
j_call: TRBJ2-6

cdr3_aa: CAWSLGLAIYNEQFF
cdr3_length: 15
d_call: TRBD2
v_call: TRBV30
j_call: TRBJ2-1

cdr3_aa: CASSSQGNWPQHF
cdr3_length: 13
d_call: TRBD1
v_call: TRBV9
j_call: TRBJ1-5

cdr3_aa: CASSSTGTPYNEQFF
cdr3_length: 15
d_call: TRBD1
v_call: TRBV7-6
j_call: TRBJ2-1

cdr3_aa: CASSLGVETWGETQYF
cdr3_length: 16
d_call: .
v_call: TRBV11-2
j_call: TRBJ2-5

cdr3_aa: CASSRTGGKITDTQYF
cdr3_length: 16
d_call: TRBD1
v_call: TRBV4-1
j_call: TRBJ2-3

cdr3_aa: CASSPRANTGELFF
cdr3_length: 14
d_call: .
v_call: TRBV18
j_call: TRBJ2-2

cdr3_aa: CSAGRAGNTIYF
cdr3_length: 12
d_call: .
v_call: TRBV29-1
j_call: TRBJ1-3

cdr3_aa: CASNTAEGYTF
cdr3_length: 11
d_call: .
v_call: TRBV28
j_call: TRBJ1-2

cdr3_aa: CASSFRTSGTDTQYF
cdr3_length: 15
d_call: TRBD2
v_call: TRBV7-8
j_call: TRBJ2-3

cdr3_aa: CASSLALDYEQYF
cdr3_length: 13
d_call: .
v_call: TRBV7-2
j_call: TRBJ2-7

cdr3_aa: CAISESTGFNQPQHF
cdr3_length: 15
d_call: .
v_call: TRBV10-3
j_call: TRBJ1-5

cdr3_aa: CASSLLGLNTEAFF
cdr3_length: 14
d_call: .
v_call: TRBV11-2
j_call: TRBJ1-1

cdr3_aa: CASSGLGGNTIYF
cdr3_length: 13
d_call: .
v_call: TRBV7-6
j_call: TRBJ1-3

cdr3_aa: CAWTSGSYEQYF
cdr3_length: 12
d_call: TRBD2
v_call: TRBV30
j_call: TRBJ2-7

cdr3_aa: CASSLTPGVVSYEQYF
cdr3_length: 16
d_call: .
v_call: TRBV5-1
j_call: TRBJ2-7

cdr3_aa: CASSYTVGQPQHF
cdr3_length: 13
d_call: .
v_call: TRBV6-5
j_call: TRBJ1-5

cdr3_aa: CASSLTREETQYF
cdr3_length: 13
d_call: .
v_call: TRBV7-3
j_call: TRBJ2-5

cdr3_aa: CASSPASTGGNTIYF
cdr3_length: 15
d_call: TRBD1
v_call: TRBV5-1
j_call: TRBJ1-3

cdr3_aa: CASLDHYSGNTIYF
cdr3_length: 14
d_call: .
v_call: TRBV25-1
j_call: TRBJ1-3

cdr3_aa: CASSLRRGPSTDTQYF
cdr3_length: 16
d_call: TRBD1
v_call: TRBV23-1
j_call: TRBJ2-3

cdr3_aa: CASSLHGSYGYTF
cdr3_length: 13
d_call: .
v_call: TRBV7-2
j_call: TRBJ1-2

cdr3_aa: CASSQGTSGSDEQYF
cdr3_length: 15
d_call: TRBD2
v_call: TRBV4-1
j_call: TRBJ2-7

cdr3_aa: CASSWVVAGGSTDTQYF
cdr3_length: 17
d_call: TRBD2
v_call: TRBV5-1
j_call: TRBJ2-3

cdr3_aa: CASRDRGNTGELFF
cdr3_length: 14
d_call: TRBD1
v_call: TRBV2
j_call: TRBJ2-2

cdr3_aa: CASSLGGAGETYNEQFF
cdr3_length: 17
d_call: TRBD2
v_call: TRBV5-1
j_call: TRBJ2-1

cdr3_aa: CASGGNQETQYF
cdr3_length: 12
d_call: .
v_call: TRBV27
j_call: TRBJ2-5

cdr3_aa: CASSPPGVYEQYF
cdr3_length: 13
d_call: .
v_call: TRBV18
j_call: TRBJ2-7

cdr3_aa: CATSDLVCAEPLGNTIYF
cdr3_length: 18
d_call: .
v_call: TRBV24-1
j_call: TRBJ1-3

cdr3_aa: CASSQGGSYGYTF
cdr3_length: 13
d_call: TRBD1
v_call: TRBV12-3/TRBV12-4
j_call: TRBJ1-2

cdr3_aa: CASSLFRGNYGYTF
cdr3_length: 14
d_call: .
v_call: TRBV27
j_call: TRBJ1-2

cdr3_aa: CASSRPGLAGGEQYF
cdr3_length: 15
d_call: TRBD2
v_call: TRBV6-5
j_call: TRBJ2-7

cdr3_aa: CSAKAGGPQHF
cdr3_length: 11
d_call: .
v_call: TRBV20-1
j_call: TRBJ1-5

cdr3_aa: CAGGGDGYTF
cdr3_length: 10
d_call: .
v_call: TRBV21-1
j_call: TRBJ1-2

cdr3_aa: CASSPDSLRYQPQHF
cdr3_length: 15
d_call: .
v_call: TRBV7-8
j_call: TRBJ1-5

cdr3_aa: CASSGGTALTNEKLFF
cdr3_length: 16
d_call: TRBD1
v_call: TRBV6-1
j_call: TRBJ1-4

cdr3_aa: CAWSIPNTEAFF
cdr3_length: 12
d_call: .
v_call: TRBV30
j_call: TRBJ1-1

cdr3_aa: CASSPVGQSYSYEQYF
cdr3_length: 16
d_call: .
v_call: TRBV3-1/TRBV3-2
j_call: TRBJ2-7

cdr3_aa: CASSSQGLAGEQYF
cdr3_length: 14
d_call: TRBD2
v_call: TRBV7-2
j_call: TRBJ2-7

cdr3_aa: CASRPKRDHTGELFF
cdr3_length: 15
d_call: TRBD2
v_call: TRBV9
j_call: TRBJ2-2

cdr3_aa: CASIRTRTEQFF
cdr3_length: 12
d_call: .
v_call: TRBV25-1
j_call: TRBJ2-1

cdr3_aa: CASSPFSAGEQFF
cdr3_length: 13
d_call: .
v_call: TRBV19
j_call: TRBJ2-1

cdr3_aa: CASSLSGALNEQYF
cdr3_length: 14
d_call: .
v_call: TRBV28
j_call: TRBJ2-7

cdr3_aa: CSVDSGRAGAFF
cdr3_length: 12
d_call: .
v_call: TRBV29-1
j_call: TRBJ1-1

cdr3_aa: CASSLTAGSYNEQFF
cdr3_length: 15
d_call: .
v_call: TRBV5-1
j_call: TRBJ2-1

cdr3_aa: CASSVQTGTNYGYTF
cdr3_length: 15
d_call: TRBD1
v_call: TRBV7-2
j_call: TRBJ1-2

cdr3_aa: CATRTFSNTGELFF
cdr3_length: 14
d_call: .
v_call: TRBV6-5
j_call: TRBJ2-2

cdr3_aa: CASSLSGTSQETQYF
cdr3_length: 15
d_call: TRBD2
v_call: TRBV27
j_call: TRBJ2-5

cdr3_aa: CASSQTGQGGGKLFF
cdr3_length: 15
d_call: TRBD1
v_call: TRBV5-1
j_call: TRBJ1-4

cdr3_aa: CASSPKTHYGYTF
cdr3_length: 13
d_call: .
v_call: TRBV5-6
j_call: TRBJ1-2

cdr3_aa: CSASREGGPSYEQYF
cdr3_length: 15
d_call: TRBD2
v_call: TRBV20-1
j_call: TRBJ2-7

cdr3_aa: CASSRTGGMNTEAFF
cdr3_length: 15
d_call: TRBD1
v_call: TRBV6-5
j_call: TRBJ1-1

cdr3_aa: CATSDPGAGPKVHYTDTQYF
cdr3_length: 20
d_call: .
v_call: TRBV24-1
j_call: TRBJ2-3